This TCR beta chain was recorded in a study of response to subunit inactivated influenza vaccine. Findings of the study overall: Authors suggested few new T cells are recruited by each seasonal influenza vaccination.

With regard to this clonotype: Its specificity is not known.

The V end was cut by 5 bases, the J end by 3 bases, with 10 bases between. CDR3 length: 13 residues. Germline V gene lookup returns CDR1 SGHTA and CDR2 FQGTGA. MiXCR, applied by TCRdb to the RT-PCR reads, yields one record per CDR3 protein. This sample has 450,000 to 550,000 distinct CDR3 sequences, with 25% found just once. The specimen was CD4+ T cells sorted from PBMCs, collected around 5 days after vaccination. The clonotype originates from a man aged 45 to 65 who received an inactivated influenza vaccine. The V call is TRBV7-3, the J call TRBJ2-5; D call uncertain. The CDR3 sequence is CASSPTREETQYF. DNA of the CDR3: TGTGCCAGCAGCCCTACAAGGGAAGAGACCCAGTACTTC.